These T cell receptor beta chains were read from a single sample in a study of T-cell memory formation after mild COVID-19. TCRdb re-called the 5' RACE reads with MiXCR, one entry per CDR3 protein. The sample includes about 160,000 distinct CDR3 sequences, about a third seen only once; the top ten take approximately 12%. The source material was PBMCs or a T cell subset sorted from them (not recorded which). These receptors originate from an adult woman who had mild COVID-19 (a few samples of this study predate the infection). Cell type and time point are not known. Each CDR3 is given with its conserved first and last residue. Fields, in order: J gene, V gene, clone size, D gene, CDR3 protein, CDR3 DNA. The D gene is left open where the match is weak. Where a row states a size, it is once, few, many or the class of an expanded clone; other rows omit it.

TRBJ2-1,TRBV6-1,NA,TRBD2,CASRPLAGGHNEQFF,TGTGCCAGCAGGCCCCTAGCGGGGGGGCACAATGAGCAGTTCTTC
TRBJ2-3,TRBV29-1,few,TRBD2,CSVTSGGNTDTQYF,TGCAGCGTCACTAGCGGAGGAAACACAGATACGCAGTATTTT
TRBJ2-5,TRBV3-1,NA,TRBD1,CASSQAGTGEETQYF,TGTGCCAGCAGCCAAGCCGGGACAGGGGAAGAGACCCAGTACTTC
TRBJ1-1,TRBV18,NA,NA,CASSPTSLNTEAFF,TGTGCCAGCTCACCTACCAGTTTGAACACTGAAGCTTTCTTT
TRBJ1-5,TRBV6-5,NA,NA,CASSYSGRHNQPQHF,TGTGCCAGCAGTTACTCGGGCAGGCATAATCAGCCCCAGCATTTT
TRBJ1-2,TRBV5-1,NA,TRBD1,CASSFPGQGAYGYTF,TGCGCCAGCAGCTTCCCGGGACAGGGGGCTTATGGCTACACCTTC
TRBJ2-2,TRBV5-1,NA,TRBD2,CASSLVIAGGTGELFF,TGCGCCAGCAGCTTGGTGATAGCGGGGGGCACCGGGGAGCTGTTTTTT
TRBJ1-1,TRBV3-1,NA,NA,CASSRGGTTEAFF,TGTGCCAGCAGCCGGGGAGGGACCACTGAAGCTTTCTTT
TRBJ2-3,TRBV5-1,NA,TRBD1,CASSLQDRNTDTQYF,TGCGCCAGCAGCTTGCAGGACAGGAACACAGATACGCAGTATTTT
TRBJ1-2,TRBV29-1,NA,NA,CSVEQTSYGYTF,TGCAGCGTTGAACAAACGAGCTATGGCTACACCTTC
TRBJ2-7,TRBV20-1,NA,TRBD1,CSAKQGAHEQYF,TGCAGTGCTAAGCAGGGGGCCCACGAGCAGTACTTC
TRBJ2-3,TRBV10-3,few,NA,CAIRGTGHTQYF,TGTGCCATCAGGGGTACAGGGCATACGCAGTATTTT
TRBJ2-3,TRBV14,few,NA,CASSNKVTVTDTQYF,TGTGCCAGCAGCAACAAAGTAACAGTCACAGATACGCAGTATTTT
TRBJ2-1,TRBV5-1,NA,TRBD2,CASSLRGGGAINEQFF,TGCGCCAGCAGCTTGCGGGGCGGGGGGGCCATCAATGAGCAGTTCTTC
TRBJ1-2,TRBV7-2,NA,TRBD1,CASSFGTGFGYTF,TGTGCCAGCAGCTTCGGGACAGGGTTTGGCTACACCTTC
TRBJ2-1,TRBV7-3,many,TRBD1,CASSPTGGAPNEQFF,TGTGCCAGCAGCCCGACAGGGGGGGCCCCAAATGAGCAGTTCTTC
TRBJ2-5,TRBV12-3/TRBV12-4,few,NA,CASRPAGFGTQYF,TGTGCCAGCAGGCCGGCGGGATTCGGGACCCAGTACTTC
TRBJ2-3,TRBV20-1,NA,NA,CSARAGALGGADTQYF,TGCAGTGCTAGAGCTGGGGCCTTGGGAGGAGCAGATACGCAGTATTTT
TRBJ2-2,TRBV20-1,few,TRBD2,CSARVASGRPDTGELFF,TGCAGTGCTAGAGTAGCTAGCGGGAGGCCTGACACCGGGGAGCTGTTTTTT
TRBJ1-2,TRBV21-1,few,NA,CASSKKERPWGYTF,TGTGCCAGCAGCAAAAAGGAGCGGCCTTGGGGCTACACCTTC
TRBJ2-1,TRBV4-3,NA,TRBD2,CASSHHSGRARDNEQFF,TGCGCCAGCAGCCACCATAGCGGGAGGGCTCGAGACAATGAGCAGTTCTTC
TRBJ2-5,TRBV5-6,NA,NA,CASSLRVTGTQYF,TGTGCCAGCAGCTTGAGGGTTACCGGGACCCAGTACTTC
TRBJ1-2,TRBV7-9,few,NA,CASSLEGVSYGYTF,TGTGCCAGCAGCTTAGAAGGGGTTAGCTATGGCTACACCTTC
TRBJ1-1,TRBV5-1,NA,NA,CASSLDRLAGTEAFF,TGCGCCAGCAGCTTGGATCGGTTGGCGGGCACTGAAGCTTTCTTT
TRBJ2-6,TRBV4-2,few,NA,CASSPRGANVLTF,TGTGCCAGCAGCCCCCGGGGGGCCAACGTCCTGACTTTC
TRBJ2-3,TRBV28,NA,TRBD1,CASSSHRGFSTDTQYF,TGTGCCAGCAGTTCTCACAGGGGTTTCAGCACAGATACGCAGTATTTT
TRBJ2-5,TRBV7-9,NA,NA,CASSLGSGQATQYF,TGTGCCAGCAGCTTAGGAAGCGGCCAAGCGACCCAGTACTTC
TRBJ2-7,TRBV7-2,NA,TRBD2,CASSFQGLAAPEYF,TGTGCCAGCAGCTTCCAGGGACTAGCGGCCCCGGAGTACTTC
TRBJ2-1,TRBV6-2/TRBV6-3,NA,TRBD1,CASSPLGTGVHDEQFF,TGTGCCAGCAGTCCCCTCGGGACAGGGGTTCACGATGAGCAGTTCTTC
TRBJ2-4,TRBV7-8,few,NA,CASSSGRIDLAKNIQYF,TGTGCCAGCAGCTCCGGACGGATTGATCTAGCCAAAAACATTCAGTACTTC
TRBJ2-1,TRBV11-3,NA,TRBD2,CASSTTSGRLTYNEQFF,TGTGCCAGCAGTACAACAAGCGGGAGGCTGACCTACAATGAGCAGTTCTTC
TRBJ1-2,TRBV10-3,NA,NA,CAISGSYGYTF,TGTGCCATCAGTGGGAGCTATGGCTACACCTTC
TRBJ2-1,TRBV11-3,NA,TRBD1,CASSQGVVDYNEQFF,TGTGCCAGCAGCCAGGGGGTTGTAGACTACAATGAGCAGTTCTTC
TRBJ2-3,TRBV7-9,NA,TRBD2,CASSLALGTPSKTSGRDTQYF,TGTGCCAGCAGCTTAGCGCTCGGGACACCTAGCAAGACTAGCGGGAGAGATACGCAGTATTTT
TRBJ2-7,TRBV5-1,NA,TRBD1,CASSRTGGSSYEQYF,TGCGCCAGCAGCCGGACAGGGGGCAGCTCCTACGAGCAGTACTTC
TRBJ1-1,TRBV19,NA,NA,CASSKDRNTEAFF,TGTGCCAGTAGTAAGGACAGGAACACTGAAGCTTTCTTT
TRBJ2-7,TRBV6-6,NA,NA,CASSYRSQLGYEQYF,TGTGCCAGCAGTTACAGATCCCAACTCGGCTACGAGCAGTACTTC
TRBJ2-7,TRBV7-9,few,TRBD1,CASSFHDRGLYEQYF,TGTGCCAGCAGCTTTCATGACAGGGGGCTATACGAGCAGTACTTC
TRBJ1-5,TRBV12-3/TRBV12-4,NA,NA,CASTLSGSNQPQHF,TGTGCCAGCACCCTTTCTGGGTCGAATCAGCCCCAGCATTTT
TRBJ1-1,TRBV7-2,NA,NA,CASSPGPTMDTEAFF,TGTGCCAGCAGCCCGGGACCTACTATGGACACTGAAGCTTTCTTT
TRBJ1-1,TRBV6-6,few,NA,CASSYPREGGVNTEAFF,TGTGCCAGCAGTTACCCGCGGGAGGGGGGCGTGAACACTGAAGCTTTCTTT
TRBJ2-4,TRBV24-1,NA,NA,CATSDSGRKNIQYF,TGTGCCACCAGTGATTCCGGACGGAAAAACATTCAGTACTTC
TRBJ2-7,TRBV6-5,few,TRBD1,CASSTADREGGEQYF,TGTGCCAGCAGTACCGCCGACAGGGAAGGGGGAGAGCAGTACTTC
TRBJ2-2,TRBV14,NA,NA,CASEGTEGTGELFF,TGTGCCAGCGAAGGGACCGAGGGCACCGGGGAGCTGTTTTTT
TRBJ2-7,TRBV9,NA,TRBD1,CASSTGTGVMVEQYF,TGTGCCAGCAGCACAGGGACAGGGGTTATGGTCGAGCAGTACTTC
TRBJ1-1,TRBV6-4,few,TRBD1,CASSLDRGGNTEAFF,TGTGCCAGCAGTTTAGACAGGGGGGGAAACACTGAAGCTTTCTTT
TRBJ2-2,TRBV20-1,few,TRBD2,CSARASGSDTGELFF,TGCAGTGCTAGGGCTAGCGGGAGCGACACCGGGGAGCTGTTTTTT
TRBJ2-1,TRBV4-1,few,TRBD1,CASSSGTGGYDEQFF,TGCGCCAGCTCGTCGGGGACAGGGGGCTATGATGAGCAGTTCTTC
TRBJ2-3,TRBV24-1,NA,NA,CATKDWGSTDTQYF,TGTGCCACCAAAGACTGGGGGTCGACAGATACGCAGTATTTT
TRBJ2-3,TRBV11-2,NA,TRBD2,CASSLVGGGSTDTQYF,TGTGCCAGCAGCTTAGTGGGGGGAGGGAGCACAGATACGCAGTATTTT
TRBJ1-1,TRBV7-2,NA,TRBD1,CASSLATGRGTEAFF,TGTGCCAGCAGCTTAGCGACAGGGAGGGGGACTGAAGCTTTCTTT
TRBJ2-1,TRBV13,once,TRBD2,CASSPPSSGYNEQFF,TGTGCCAGCAGCCCCCCCTCTAGCGGTTACAATGAGCAGTTCTTC
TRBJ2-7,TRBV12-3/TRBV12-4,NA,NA,CASRTGMRQYF,TGTGCCAGCAGAACAGGGATGCGGCAGTACTTC
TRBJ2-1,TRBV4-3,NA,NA,CASSPAVTIEQFF,TGCGCCAGCAGCCCCGCGGTGACGATTGAGCAGTTCTTC